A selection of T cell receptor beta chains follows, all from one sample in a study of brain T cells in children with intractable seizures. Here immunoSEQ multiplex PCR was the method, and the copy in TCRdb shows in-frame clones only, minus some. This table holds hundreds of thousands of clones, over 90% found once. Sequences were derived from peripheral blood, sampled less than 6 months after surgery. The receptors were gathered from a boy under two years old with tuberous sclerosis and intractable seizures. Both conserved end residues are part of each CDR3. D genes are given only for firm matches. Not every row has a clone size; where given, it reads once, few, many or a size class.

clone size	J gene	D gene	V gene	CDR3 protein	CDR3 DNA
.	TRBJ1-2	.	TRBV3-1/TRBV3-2	CASSLAGAAYGYTF	TGTGCCAGCAGCCTCGCGGGGGCAGCCTATGGCTACACCTTC
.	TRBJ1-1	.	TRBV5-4	CASSLRTEAFF	TGTGCCAGCAGCTTAAGGACAGAAGCTTTCTTT
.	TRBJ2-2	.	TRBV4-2	CASSLFGAGPNTGELFF	.
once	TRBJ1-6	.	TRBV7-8	CASSLQKGGSPLHF	TGTGCCAGCAGCTTACAGAAGGGGGGATCACCCCTCCACTTT
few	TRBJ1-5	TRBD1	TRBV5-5	CASSAGDRGTQPQHF	TGTGCCAGCAGCGCGGGGGACAGGGGGACTCAGCCCCAGCATTTT
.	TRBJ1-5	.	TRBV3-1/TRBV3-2	CASSQDGRAHQPQHF	TGTGCCAGCAGCCAAGATGGCAGGGCCCATCAGCCCCAGCATTTT
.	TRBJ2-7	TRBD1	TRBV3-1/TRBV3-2	CASSQVPGQGAYEQYF	TGTGCCAGCAGCCAGGTTCCGGGACAGGGGGCCTACGAGCAGTACTTC
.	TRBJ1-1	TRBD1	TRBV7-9	CASSWGTGREAFF	TGTGCCAGCAGCTGGGGGACAGGGCGTGAAGCTTTCTTT
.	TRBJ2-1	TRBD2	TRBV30	CAWIRHPGLAGVRSSYNEQFF	TGTGCCTGGATACGCCATCCGGGACTAGCGGGAGTTCGGAGCTCCTACAATGAGCAGTTCTTC
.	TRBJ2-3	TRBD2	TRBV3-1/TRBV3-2	CASSQRLAGGTDTQYF	TGTGCCAGCAGCCAAAGACTAGCGGGGGGCACAGATACGCAGTATTTT
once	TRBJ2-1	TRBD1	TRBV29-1	CSGRDRDYNEQFF	TGCAGCGGCCGGGACAGGGACTACAATGAGCAGTTCTTC
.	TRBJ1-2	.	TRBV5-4	CASSLGSRGNPVNNYGYTF	TGTGCCAGCAGCTTGGGTAGTCGGGGGAACCCGGTGAATAACTATGGCTACACCTTC
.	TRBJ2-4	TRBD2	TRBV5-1	CASSATSGAKNIQYF	TGCGCCAGCAGCGCGACTAGCGGGGCCAAAAACATTCAGTACTTC
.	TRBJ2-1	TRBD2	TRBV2	CASTTFRTSGTVNEQFF	TGTGCCAGCACCACTTTTAGGACTAGCGGGACGGTTAATGAGCAGTTCTTC
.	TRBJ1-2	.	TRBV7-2	CASSLHGGSNYGYTF	TGTGCCAGCAGCTTACATGGGGGATCTAACTATGGCTACACCTTC
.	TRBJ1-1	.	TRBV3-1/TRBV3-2	CASSQQHSTLNTEAFF	TGTGCCAGCAGCCAGCAACATTCGACATTGAACACTGAAGCTTTCTTT